Listed below are T cell receptor beta chains from one sample, sequenced in a study of T cell repertoires in cytomegalovirus infection. Via MiXCR, TCRdb re-called the reads, giving one row per CDR3 protein. The sample has under 200,000 distinct CDR3 sequences, 28% seen once. The sequencing sample was made of PBMCs. The receptors were sampled from a human donor in good health (CMV status not recorded). Some clones in this sample may be carry-over from other donors' samples. The CDR3 runs from the conserved cysteine through the conserved F or W. A D gene is named only where the DNA matches it firmly. Clone size, where shown, is once, few, many, or a class for clones that have expanded.

few,TRBV14,.,TRBJ2-1,CASSQPGQRGNEQFF,TGTGCCAGCAGCCAGCCGGGACAAAGGGGCAATGAGCAGTTCTTC
.,TRBV29-1,.,TRBJ1-2,CSVEGRHGYTF,TGCAGCGTTGAGGGGCGACATGGCTACACCTTC
.,TRBV3-1,.,TRBJ2-7,CASSQGVGNYEQYF,TGTGCCAGCAGCCAAGGAGTGGGGAACTACGAGCAGTACTTC
.,TRBV4-1,.,TRBJ2-5,CASSQEEALAQTQYF,TGCGCCAGCAGCCAAGAGGAGGCGCTAGCACAGACCCAGTACTTC
.,TRBV20-1,.,TRBJ2-2,CSARQTGNANTGELFF,TGCAGTGCTAGGCAGACAGGAAACGCGAACACCGGGGAGCTGTTTTTT
many,TRBV2,.,TRBJ2-7,CASINPIPGYEQYF,TGTGCCAGCATCAATCCCATCCCCGGGTACGAGCAGTACTTC
.,TRBV3-1,TRBD2,TRBJ2-3,CASSQVRGGSDTQYF,TGTGCCAGCAGCCAAGTCCGGGGGGGATCAGATACGCAGTATTTT
many,TRBV7-2,TRBD1,TRBJ1-5,CASSLGQGFQPQHF,TGTGCCAGCAGCTTAGGACAGGGATTTCAGCCCCAGCATTTT
few,TRBV5-4,.,TRBJ1-1,CASSPARVNRNTEAFF,TGTGCCAGCAGCCCGGCTCGAGTTAACAGGAACACTGAAGCTTTCTTT
few,TRBV23-1,.,TRBJ1-1,CASSRVPGRNTEAFF,TGCGCCAGCAGTCGCGTCCCAGGTCGGAACACTGAAGCTTTCTTT
.,TRBV4-3,TRBD1,TRBJ2-1,CASSPRSGTGDYNEQFF,TGCGCCAGCAGCCCAAGGTCCGGGACAGGGGACTACAATGAGCAGTTCTTC
.,TRBV15,.,TRBJ2-5,CATSPAGGTQYF,TGTGCCACCAGCCCCGCCGGGGGGACCCAGTACTTC
many,TRBV12-3/TRBV12-4,.,TRBJ2-1,CASTLGQGHNEQFF,TGTGCCAGCACCTTGGGTCAGGGACACAATGAGCAGTTCTTC
many,TRBV7-2,.,TRBJ1-3,CASSRDFGVAGNTIYF,TGTGCCAGCAGCCGGGACTTTGGGGTTGCGGGAAACACCATATATTTT
few,TRBV10-3,TRBD1,TRBJ2-1,CAISLTGDNEQFF,TGTGCCATCAGCCTCACAGGGGACAATGAGCAGTTCTTC
.,TRBV29-1,.,TRBJ1-1,CSVYYTEAFF,TGCAGCGTCTATTACACTGAAGCTTTCTTT
many,TRBV29-1,.,TRBJ1-1,CSVGRLMNTEAFF,TGCAGCGTTGGACGGCTTATGAACACTGAAGCTTTCTTT
few,TRBV5-6,.,TRBJ2-2,CASSLPGQLRNTGELFF,TGTGCCAGCAGCTTGCCCGGACAGCTCCGGAACACCGGGGAGCTGTTTTTT
.,TRBV5-1,.,TRBJ2-5,CASSPTKETQYF,TGCGCCAGCAGCCCGACGAAAGAGACCCAGTACTTC
.,TRBV7-6,.,TRBJ2-3,CASSNPPRESTDTQYF,TGTGCCAGCAGCAACCCACCGCGAGAGAGCACAGATACGCAGTATTTT
many,TRBV7-3,.,TRBJ1-1,CASGQQPNTEAFF,TGTGCCAGCGGTCAACAGCCTAACACTGAAGCTTTCTTT
.,TRBV11-2,.,TRBJ2-3,CASSGGLGWRGDTQYF,TGTGCCAGCAGCGGAGGGTTGGGCTGGAGAGGAGATACGCAGTATTTT
.,TRBV5-4,.,TRBJ1-5,CASSPRPGASNQPQHF,TGTGCCAGCAGCCCGAGACCGGGGGCTAGCAATCAGCCCCAGCATTTT
.,TRBV4-3,.,TRBJ1-1,CASSQETNGNTEAFF,TGCGCCAGCAGCCAAGAAACCAATGGGAACACTGAAGCTTTCTTT
.,TRBV7-2,.,TRBJ2-3,CASSLVHGGHDTQYF,TGTGCCAGCAGCTTAGTCCACGGCGGGCACGATACGCAGTATTTT
.,TRBV7-2,TRBD1,TRBJ1-1,CTSSQHRGLGTEAFF,TGTACCAGCAGCCAGCACAGGGGCCTCGGGACTGAAGCTTTCTTT
.,TRBV27,.,TRBJ1-6,CASRVRGNNSPLHF,TGTGCCAGCAGGGTTCGGGGTAATAATTCACCCCTCCACTTT
few,TRBV6-2/TRBV6-3,.,TRBJ1-1,CASSPTGEGTEAFF,TGTGCCAGCAGTCCGACCGGGGAGGGGACTGAAGCTTTCTTT
few,TRBV7-2,TRBD1,TRBJ2-3,CASSFQGAPSTDTQYF,TGTGCCAGCAGCTTCCAGGGGGCCCCTAGCACAGATACGCAGTATTTT
.,TRBV7-3,.,TRBJ2-2,CASSLKQGRTGELFF,TGTGCCAGCAGCTTAAAACAGGGTCGGACCGGGGAGCTGTTTTTT
many,TRBV27,.,TRBJ2-7,CASSLRGGGPYEQYF,TGTGCCAGCAGTTTGAGGGGGGGGGGCCCCTACGAGCAGTACTTC
.,TRBV4-3,.,TRBJ1-2,CASSQVVGGYGYTF,TGCGCCAGCAGCCAAGTGGTGGGGGGTTATGGCTACACCTTC
few,TRBV7-3,TRBD1,TRBJ2-5,CASSFDRGETQYF,TGTGCCAGCAGCTTTGACAGGGGAGAGACCCAGTACTTC
.,TRBV12-3/TRBV12-4,.,TRBJ2-1,CASGRQAINEQFF,TGTGCCAGCGGTAGGCAGGCTATCAATGAGCAGTTCTTC
.,TRBV4-3,TRBD2,TRBJ2-5,CASSQDLGEGETQYF,TGCGCCAGCAGCCAAGATTTGGGGGAGGGAGAGACCCAGTACTTC
few,TRBV30,.,TRBJ2-5,CAWSYGTRAQETQYF,TGTGCCTGGAGTTACGGGACGAGGGCCCAAGAGACCCAGTACTTC